This entry is about one T cell receptor beta chain. This record belongs to a study of blood T cell repertoires in COVID-19. Overall study context: Sample material is recorded as cDNA or gDNA derived from T cells, B-cell-depleted T cells, or PBMCs.

In the original workflow: How many nucleated cells were present was estimated from reference gene primer amplification. Using immunoSEQ multiplex PCR, the repertoire was profiled, and TCRdb retains in-frame clones only, with some absent. V and J calls and clone size are as listed in that table; D and trimming were resolved from the DNA. Here the sample spans 300,000 to 350,000 clones, roughly 87% being singletons. V lost 8 bases and J 2 bases, leaving 16 bases between the germline ends. There are 15 residues in the CDR3. Germline CDR1 and CDR2: KGHSH and LQKENI. Sequencing used peripheral blood. This receptor was obtained from a man between 18 and 35 years old with active or convalescent COVID-19. This chain connects TRBV18 to TRBJ1-3; D not resolved. CDR3 protein: CASPKARIAGNTIYF. The DNA of the CDR3 is TGTGCCAGCCCGAAGGCTAGGATTGCTGGAAACACCATATATTTT.